The clone carrying this TCR beta chain has just a few counts. Its specificity is not known. Using RNA transcripts as the source, TCR beta CDR3 regions were amplified. The primer set for the first-round RT-PCR of the TCR CDR3 was HTBI. Each CDR3 protein is one row after TCRdb ran MiXCR on the multiplex PCR reads. The sample consists of hundreds of thousands of distinct CDR3 sequences, roughly 46% of them appearing once. The study defined stable Graves' hyperthyroidism as no ophthalmopathy progression within 18 months. The sample is drawn from a study of T cells in Graves' hyperthyroidism and ophthalmopathy. Broader study findings: Blood samples included most of the expanded thyroid clonotypes exceeding 0.001.

Sequenced sample: peripheral blood or thyroid tissue (not recorded which). The source of this sequence is a woman between 18 and 29 years old with Graves' hyperthyroidism.

CDR3 in DNA: TGTGCCAGCAGCTTACCGGACAGGTTTGGCTACACCTTC. Its protein is CASSLPDRFGYTF. J is TRBJ1-2 and V is TRBV2; 7 bases are a match to TRBD1. CDR1 and CDR2 from the germline V gene are SNHLY and FYNNEI. This CDR3 is built from 13 residues. After removal of 6 bases from V and 7 bases from J, the junction contained 8 bases not matched to a gene.